This TCR beta chain was profiled in a study of T cell responses to AZD1222 COVID-19 vaccine. Study conclusions and caveats: Nearly half of spike-specific TCRs reportedly target unmutated variant regions. Among AZD1222 vaccinees, only 5 to 7 were seropositive at baseline. Donors were largely white British and mainly female; clonal diversity was possibly underestimated. Across spike, vaccine-associated CD4 TCRs were found, dominant at 160-218 and 743-854.

Comments on this clone: Its antigen is currently unknown.

V dropped 5 bases and J dropped 1; count of bases not matched to a gene: 9. The CDR3 has 19 residues. Germline CDR1 reads SGHAT; CDR2 reads FQNNGV. Using immunoSEQ multiplex PCR, the repertoire was profiled, and TCRdb retains in-frame clones only, with some absent. The table has roughly 100,000 clones, around nine tenths seen once. This clonotype was obtained from an adult who received the AZD1222 COVID-19 vaccine. The V and J genes are TRBV11-2 and TRBJ2-2, with 14 bases fitting TRBD2. Sequencing used peripheral blood, obtained 28 days after the second AZD1222 dose. The CDR3 reads CASSLTGTSGRGNTGELFF. For the CDR3, the DNA is TGTGCCAGCAGCCTTACCGGGACTAGCGGGAGAGGGAACACCGGGGAGCTGTTTTTT.